This T cell receptor (beta chain) was sequenced during a study of PD-L1 blockade in urothelial cancer. Study overall: Atezolizumab (1,200 mg intravenously every 3 weeks) began in 2014 for patients. Overall study findings and caveats: By 3 weeks, tumor-associated blood clones had expanded more in durable-benefit patients.

Assay: immunoSEQ multiplex PCR; the TCRdb copy retains only in-frame clones and omits some. The sample consists of tens of thousands of clones, about nine tenths of them appearing once. There are 16 residues in the CDR3. The ends were cut back, 0 bases at V and 2 bases at J, with 13 bases in the middle. Germline V lookup: CDR1 PRHDT, CDR2 FYEKMQ (reference sequence). The time point denotes: peripheral blood 6 weeks after treatment start. Patient disease was locally advanced or metastatic urothelial carcinoma. This clone was detected once. Its antigen is still unknown. The TCR comes from a man between 60 and 70 years old with urothelial cancer. Material: PBMCs, obtained around atezolizumab (anti-PD-L1) treatment. The chain uses TRBV13 and TRBJ2-5; possibly TRBD1 for D (6 bases). This CDR3 is CASSLGPTGEQETQYF. The CDR3 DNA reads as TGTGCCAGCAGCTTAGGTCCGACAGGTGAACAAGAGACCCAGTACTTC. The full variable domain, its missing parts supplied by reference TRBV13 and TRBJ2-5, is AAGVIQSPRHLIKEKRETATLKCYPIPRHDTVYWYQQGPGQDPQFLISFYEKMQSDKGSIPDRFSAQQFSDYHSELNMSSLELGDSALYFCASSLGPTGEQETQYFGPGTRLLVL.